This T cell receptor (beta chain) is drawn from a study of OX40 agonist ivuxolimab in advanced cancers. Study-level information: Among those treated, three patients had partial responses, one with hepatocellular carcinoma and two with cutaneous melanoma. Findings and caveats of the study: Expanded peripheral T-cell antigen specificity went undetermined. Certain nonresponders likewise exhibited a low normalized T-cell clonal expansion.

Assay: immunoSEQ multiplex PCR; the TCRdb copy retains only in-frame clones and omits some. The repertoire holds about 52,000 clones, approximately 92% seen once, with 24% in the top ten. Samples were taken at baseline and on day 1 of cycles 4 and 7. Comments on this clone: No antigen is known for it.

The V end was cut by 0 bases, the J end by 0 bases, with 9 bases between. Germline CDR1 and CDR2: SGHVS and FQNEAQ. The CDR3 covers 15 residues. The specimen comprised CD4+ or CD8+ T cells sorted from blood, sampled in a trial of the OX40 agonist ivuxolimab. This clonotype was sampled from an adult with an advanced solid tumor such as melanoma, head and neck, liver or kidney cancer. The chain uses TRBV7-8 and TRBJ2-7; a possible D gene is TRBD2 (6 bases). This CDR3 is CASSLAGTLSYEQYF. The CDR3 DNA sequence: TGTGCCAGCAGCTTAGCCGGGACTCTCTCCTACGAGCAGTACTTC.